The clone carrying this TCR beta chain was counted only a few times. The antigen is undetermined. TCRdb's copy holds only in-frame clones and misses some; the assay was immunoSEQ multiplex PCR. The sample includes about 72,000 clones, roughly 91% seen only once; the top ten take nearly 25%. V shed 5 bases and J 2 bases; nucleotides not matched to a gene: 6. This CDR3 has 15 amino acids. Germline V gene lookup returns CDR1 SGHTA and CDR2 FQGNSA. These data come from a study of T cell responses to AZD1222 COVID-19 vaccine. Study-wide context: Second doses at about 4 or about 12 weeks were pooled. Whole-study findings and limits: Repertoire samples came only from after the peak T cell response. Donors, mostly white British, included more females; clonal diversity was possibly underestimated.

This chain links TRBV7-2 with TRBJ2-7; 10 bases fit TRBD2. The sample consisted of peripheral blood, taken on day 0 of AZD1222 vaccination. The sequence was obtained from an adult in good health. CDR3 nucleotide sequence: TGTGCCAGCAGCCTAACCGGGACTAGCGCCTACGAGCAGTACTTC. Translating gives CASSLTGTSAYEQYF.